This TCR beta chain was recovered during a study of human T cells and chemical hapten exposure. On the study more broadly: Researchers reported sensitizing a roughly 2 cm by roughly 2 cm upper inner arm skin site with 2% DPC. Diphenylcyclopropenone doses were given weekly to the scalps of patients across the roughly 22-week study. How much TCR each sample yielded varied, mostly because pooled library volumes differed slightly.

The length of the CDR3 is 15 residues. V shed 2 bases and J 3 bases; nucleotides not matched to a gene: 4. Looked up from germline, CDR1 is DFQATT and CDR2 is SNEGSKA (reference sequence). The time point was: patch test 3, about 24 weeks after DPC sensitization. As for treatment: therapeutic diphenylcyclopropenone sensitization with weekly scalp DPC. Per the original methods: Samples had a median of 95,638 TCRs, ranging roughly 23,224 to 690,600. In TCRdb, the RACE reads were re-called with MiXCR into one record per CDR3 protein. The V and J calls here are based on TCRdb, not the publication. The sample has 55,000 to 75,000 distinct CDR3 sequences, roughly 12% seen once.

The rearrangement uses TRBV20-1 and TRBJ2-3, with 11 bases matching TRBD2. This specimen was whole blood, taken in connection with sensitization to the hapten diphenylcyclopropenone (DPC). The TCR comes from a man aged 30-40 years with alopecia areata. Some clones in this sample may be carry-over from other donors' samples. Written as DNA, the CDR3 is TGCAGTGCTAGAAAGACTAGCGGGGATACAGATACGCAGTATTTT. As protein: CSARKTSGDTDTQYF.